Below, 5 T cell receptor beta chains from the same sample are listed, as sequenced in a study of early T cells in non-severe SARS-CoV-2 infection. TCRdb reprocessed the 5' RACE reads with MiXCR, giving one entry per CDR3 protein. The profile shows 64,000 or so distinct CDR3 sequences, roughly an eighth of them singletons. The input for sequencing was whole blood, taken at baseline. These receptors were obtained from an adult who was a healthcare worker with PCR-confirmed SARS-CoV-2 infection or an uninfected control (not recorded which).

This clonotype was observed a handful of times. CDR3 region: CASSAFGGADGNTIYF. As DNA, the CDR3 is TGTGCCAGCAGCGCCTTTGGGGGCGCCGATGGAAACACCATATATTTT. The rearrangement uses TRBV7-9 and TRBJ1-3, with D perhaps TRBD1 (6 bases). Germline CDR1 reads SEHNR; CDR2 reads FQNEAQ (reference sequence). V was shortened by 5 bases and J by 3 bases, with 17 bases between the two germline ends. There are 16 residues in the CDR3. The whole variable domain, remainder taken from reference TRBV7-9 and TRBJ1-3, is DTGVSQNPRHKITKRGQNVTFRCDPISEHNRLYWYRQTLGQGPEFLTYFQNEAQLEKSRLLSDRFSAERPKGSFSTLEIQRTEQGDSAMYLCASSAFGGADGNTIYFGEGSWLTVV.

This clonotype has ten or more counts. The chain employs TRBV19 and TRBJ1-2; 11 bases fit TRBD1. Germline CDR1 LNHDA, CDR2 SQIVND (reference sequence). The junction had 8 bases not matched to a gene; V was cut back by 11 bases and J by 6 bases. CDR3 size: 13 residues. The CDR3 region is CASGGQGVNGYTF. As DNA, the CDR3 is TGTGCCTCCGGGGGACAGGGGGTAAATGGCTACACCTTC. The full variable domain, completed using reference TRBV19 and TRBJ1-2, is DGGITQSPKYLFRKEGQNVTLSCEQNLNHDAMYWYRQDPGQGLRLIYYSQIVNDFQKGDIAEGYSVSREKKESFPLTVTSAQKNPTAFYLCASGGQGVNGYTFGSGTRLTVV.

In this sample, this clonotype turned up a few times. The chain combines TRBV2 with TRBJ2-7; 7 nucleotides agree with TRBD1. Germline trimming cut 2 bases from V and 7 bases from J; bases unmatched to any gene: 8. This CDR3 has 14 amino acids. Per the germline V gene, CDR1 is SNHLY and CDR2 is FYNNEI. The CDR3 is CASSERTPDREQYF. CDR3 coding DNA: TGTGCCAGCAGTGAAAGGACGCCGGACAGGGAGCAGTACTTC. Complete variable domain (other parts from reference TRBV2 and TRBJ2-7): EPEVTQTPSHQVTQMGQEVILRCVPISNHLYFYWYRQILGQKVEFLVSFYNNEISEKSEIFDDQFSVERPDGSNFTLKIRSTKLEDSAMYFCASSERTPDREQYFGPGTRLTVT.

A few counts support this clonotype. The V and J genes are TRBV2 and TRBJ2-3; tentatively, D is TRBD2 (5 bases). Germline CDR1 SNHLY, CDR2 FYNNEI. This CDR3 has 14 residues. The germline V and J ends were trimmed by 4 bases and 0 bases, with 8 bases remaining between them. The CDR3 sequence is CASSVRGSTDTQYF. The CDR3 DNA is TGTGCCAGCAGTGTGAGAGGGAGCACAGATACGCAGTATTTT.

This clonotype was counted a few times. V is TRBV10-3 and J is TRBJ2-1, with TRBD2 identical over 7 bases. Germline CDR1 ENHRY, CDR2 SYGVKD. V shed 5 bases and J 7 bases; nucleotides not matched to a gene: 8. The CDR3 has 14 amino acids. CDR3 residues: CAISSSGLGNEQFF. For the CDR3, the DNA is TGTGCCATCAGTTCTAGCGGTCTGGGTAATGAGCAGTTCTTC.